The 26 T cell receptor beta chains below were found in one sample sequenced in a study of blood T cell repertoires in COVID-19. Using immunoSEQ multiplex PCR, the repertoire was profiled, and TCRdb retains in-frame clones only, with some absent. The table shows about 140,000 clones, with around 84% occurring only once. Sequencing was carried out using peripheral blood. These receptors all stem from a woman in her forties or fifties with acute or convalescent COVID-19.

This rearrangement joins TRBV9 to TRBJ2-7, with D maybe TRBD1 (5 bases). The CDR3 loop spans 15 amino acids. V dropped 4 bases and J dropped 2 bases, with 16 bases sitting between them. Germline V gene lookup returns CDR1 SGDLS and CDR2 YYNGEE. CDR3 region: CASSQEMGPPYEQYF. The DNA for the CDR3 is TGTGCCAGCAGCCAAGAGATGGGGCCCCCCTACGAGCAGTACTTC.

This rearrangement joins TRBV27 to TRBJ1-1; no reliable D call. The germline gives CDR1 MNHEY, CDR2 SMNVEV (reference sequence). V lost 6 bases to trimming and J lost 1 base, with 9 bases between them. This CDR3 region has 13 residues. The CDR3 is CASRPERNTEAFF. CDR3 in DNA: TGTGCCAGCAGGCCCGAGAGGAACACTGAAGCTTTCTTT.

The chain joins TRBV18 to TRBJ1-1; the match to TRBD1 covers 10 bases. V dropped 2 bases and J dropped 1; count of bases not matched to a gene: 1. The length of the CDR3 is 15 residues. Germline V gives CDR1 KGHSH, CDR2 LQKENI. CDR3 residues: CASSPGTGENTEAFF. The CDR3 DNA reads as TGTGCCAGCTCACCAGGGACAGGGGAGAACACTGAAGCTTTCTTT.

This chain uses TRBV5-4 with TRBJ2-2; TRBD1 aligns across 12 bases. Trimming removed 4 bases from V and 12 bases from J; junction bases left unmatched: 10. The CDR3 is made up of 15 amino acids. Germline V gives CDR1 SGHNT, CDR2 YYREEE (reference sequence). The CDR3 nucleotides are TGTGCCAGCAGCAGTGGGACAGGGGGCTTCCTTCAGCTGTTTTTT. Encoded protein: CASSSGTGGFLQLFF.

CDR3: CASSLETAYGYTF. CDR3 in DNA: TGTGCCAGCAGCTTAGAGACAGCTTATGGCTACACCTTC. The chain uses TRBV7-9 and TRBJ1-2; D is possibly TRBD1 (5 bases). The CDR3 is 13 residues long. The germline V gene has CDR1 SEHNR and CDR2 FQNEAQ (reference sequence). Deletions cut 1 base from V and 5 bases from J, with 8 bases between.

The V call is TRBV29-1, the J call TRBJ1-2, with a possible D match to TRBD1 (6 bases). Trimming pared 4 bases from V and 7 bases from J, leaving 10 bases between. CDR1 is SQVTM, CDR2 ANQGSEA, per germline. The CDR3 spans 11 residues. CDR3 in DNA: TGCAGCGTTGCTGGGGGCTTTGGCTACACCTTC. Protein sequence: CSVAGGFGYTF.

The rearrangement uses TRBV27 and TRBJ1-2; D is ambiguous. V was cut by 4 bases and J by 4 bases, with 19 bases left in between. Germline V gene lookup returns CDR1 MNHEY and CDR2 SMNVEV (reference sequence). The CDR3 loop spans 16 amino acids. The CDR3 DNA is TGTGCCAGCAGTTCCCATGCAGCTACGGGAGTCTATGGCTACACCTTC. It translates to CASSSHAATGVYGYTF.

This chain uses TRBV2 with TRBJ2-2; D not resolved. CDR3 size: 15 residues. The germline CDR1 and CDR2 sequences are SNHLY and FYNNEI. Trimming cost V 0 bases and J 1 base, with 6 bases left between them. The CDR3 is CASSEAGRNTGELFF. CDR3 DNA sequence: TGTGCCAGCAGTGAAGCTGGCAGGAACACCGGGGAGCTGTTTTTT.

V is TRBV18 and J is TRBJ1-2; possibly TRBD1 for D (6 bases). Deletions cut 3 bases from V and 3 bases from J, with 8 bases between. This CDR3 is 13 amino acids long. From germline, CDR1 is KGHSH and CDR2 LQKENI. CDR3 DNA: TGTGCCAGCTCACCCAACAGGGACTATGGCTACACCTTC. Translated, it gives CASSPNRDYGYTF.

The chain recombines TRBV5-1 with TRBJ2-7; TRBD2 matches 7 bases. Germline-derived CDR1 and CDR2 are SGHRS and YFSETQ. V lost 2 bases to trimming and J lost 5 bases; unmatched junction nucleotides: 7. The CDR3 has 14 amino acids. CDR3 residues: CASSLLPGGNEQYF. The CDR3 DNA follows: TGCGCCAGCAGCTTACTCCCGGGGGGAAACGAGCAGTACTTC.

DNA for the CDR3: TGTGCCAGCAGTTACAGGGGCAATGAGCAGTTCTTC. Amino acids: CASSYRGNEQFF. V gene TRBV6-2 or TRBV6-3 combines with J gene TRBJ2-1; weak D call: TRBD1 (5 bases). The CDR3 loop spans 12 amino acids. Deletions cut 2 bases from V and 6 bases from J, with 5 bases between. Germline assignment: CDR1 MNHEY and CDR2 SVGEGT.

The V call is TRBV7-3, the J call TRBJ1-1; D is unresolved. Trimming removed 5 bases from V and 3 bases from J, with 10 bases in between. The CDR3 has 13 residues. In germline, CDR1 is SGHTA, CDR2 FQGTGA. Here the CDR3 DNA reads TGTGCCAGCAGCCCCGGAGAACACACTGAAGCTTTCTTT. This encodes CASSPGEHTEAFF.

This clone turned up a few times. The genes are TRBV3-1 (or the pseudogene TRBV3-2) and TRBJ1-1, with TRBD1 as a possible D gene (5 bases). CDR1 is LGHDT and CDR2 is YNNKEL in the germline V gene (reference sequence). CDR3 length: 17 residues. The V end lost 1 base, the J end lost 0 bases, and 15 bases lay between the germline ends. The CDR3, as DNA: TGTGCCAGCAGCCAAGGCCCTAAGGGACTTATGAACACTGAAGCTTTCTTT. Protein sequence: CASSQGPKGLMNTEAFF.

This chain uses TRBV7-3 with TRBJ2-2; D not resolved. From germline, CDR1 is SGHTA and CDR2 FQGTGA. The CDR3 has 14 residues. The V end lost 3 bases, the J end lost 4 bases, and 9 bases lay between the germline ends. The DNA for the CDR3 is TGTGCCAGCAGCTTGGCTAGAACCACCGGGGAGCTGTTTTTT. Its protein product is CASSLARTTGELFF.

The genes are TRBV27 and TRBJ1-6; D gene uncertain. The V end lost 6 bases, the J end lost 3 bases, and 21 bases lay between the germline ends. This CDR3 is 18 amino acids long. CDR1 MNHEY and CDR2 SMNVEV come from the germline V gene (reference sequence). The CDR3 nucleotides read TGTGCCAGCAGCTCCTCCAGCGGTAAAGTAGGCTATAATTCACCCCTCCACTTT. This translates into CASSSSSGKVGYNSPLHF.

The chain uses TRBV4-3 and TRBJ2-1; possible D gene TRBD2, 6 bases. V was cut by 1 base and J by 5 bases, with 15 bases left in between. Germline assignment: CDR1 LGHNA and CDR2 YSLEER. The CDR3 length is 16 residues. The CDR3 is CASSQARGLGNNEQFF. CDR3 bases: TGCGCCAGCAGCCAAGCCCGGGGACTGGGCAACAATGAGCAGTTCTTC.

The chain's CDR3 is CASSYNAVSSYNSPLHF. CDR3 DNA: TGTGCCAGCAGTTATAACGCAGTCAGCTCCTATAATTCACCCCTCCACTTT. The chain uses TRBV6-2 or TRBV6-3 and TRBJ1-6; D unresolved. The V gene lost 3 bases and the J gene lost 0 bases, with 12 bases spanning the gap. Germline V gene data show CDR1 as MNHEY and CDR2 as SVGEGT. The CDR3 runs to 17 residues.

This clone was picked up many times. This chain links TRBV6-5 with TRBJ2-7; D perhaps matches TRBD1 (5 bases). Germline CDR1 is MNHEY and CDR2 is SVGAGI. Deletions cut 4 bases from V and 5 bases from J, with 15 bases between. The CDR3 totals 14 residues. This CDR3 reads CASSSTAPYHEQYF. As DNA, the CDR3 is TGTGCCAGCAGTTCGACAGCTCCCTACCACGAGCAGTACTTC.

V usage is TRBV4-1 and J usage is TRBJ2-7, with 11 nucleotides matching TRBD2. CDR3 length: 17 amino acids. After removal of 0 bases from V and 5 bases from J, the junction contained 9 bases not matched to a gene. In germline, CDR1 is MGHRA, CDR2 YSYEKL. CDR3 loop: CASSQEVGLAGGHEQYF. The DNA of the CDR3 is TGCGCCAGCAGCCAAGAAGTTGGGCTAGCGGGGGGCCACGAGCAGTACTTC.

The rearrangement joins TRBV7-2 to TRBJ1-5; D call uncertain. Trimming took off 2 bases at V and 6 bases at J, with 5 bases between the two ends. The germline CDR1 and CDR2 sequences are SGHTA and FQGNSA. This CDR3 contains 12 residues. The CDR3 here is CASSLFRQPQHF. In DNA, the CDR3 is TGTGCCAGCAGCTTATTTCGTCAGCCCCAGCATTTT.

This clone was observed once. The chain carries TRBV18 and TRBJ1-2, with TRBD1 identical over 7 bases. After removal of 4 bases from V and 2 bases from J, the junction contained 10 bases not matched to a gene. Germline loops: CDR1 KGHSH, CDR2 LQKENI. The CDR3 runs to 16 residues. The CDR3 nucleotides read TGTGCCAGCTCACTACTGGGACAGTTTAGCAACTATGGCTACACCTTC. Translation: CASSLLGQFSNYGYTF.

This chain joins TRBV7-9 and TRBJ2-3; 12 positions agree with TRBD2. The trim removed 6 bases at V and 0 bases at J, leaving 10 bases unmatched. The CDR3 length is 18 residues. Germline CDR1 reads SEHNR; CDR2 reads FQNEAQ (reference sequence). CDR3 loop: CASSTGTSGRTSTDTQYF. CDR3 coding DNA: TGTGCCAGCAGTACCGGGACTAGCGGGCGGACTAGCACAGATACGCAGTATTTT.

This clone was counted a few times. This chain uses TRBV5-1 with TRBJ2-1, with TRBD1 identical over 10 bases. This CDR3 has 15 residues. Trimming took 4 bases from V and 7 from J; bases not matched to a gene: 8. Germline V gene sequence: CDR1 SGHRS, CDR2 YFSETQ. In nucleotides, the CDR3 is TGCGCCAGCAGCCAACCGGGACAGGGGTCGAATGAGCAGTTCTTC. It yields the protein CASSQPGQGSNEQFF.

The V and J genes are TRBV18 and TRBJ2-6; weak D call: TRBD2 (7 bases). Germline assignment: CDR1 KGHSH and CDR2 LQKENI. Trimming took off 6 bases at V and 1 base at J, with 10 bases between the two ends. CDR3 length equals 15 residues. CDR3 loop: CASSGGQSGANVLTF. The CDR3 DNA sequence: TGTGCCAGCTCCGGGGGGCAGTCTGGGGCCAACGTCCTGACTTTC.

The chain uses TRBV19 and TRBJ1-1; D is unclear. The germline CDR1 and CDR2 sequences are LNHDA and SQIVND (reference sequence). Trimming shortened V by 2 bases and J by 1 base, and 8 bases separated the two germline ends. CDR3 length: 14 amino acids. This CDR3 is CASSISVGNTEAFF. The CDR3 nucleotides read TGTGCCAGTAGTATAAGCGTGGGGAACACTGAAGCTTTCTTT.

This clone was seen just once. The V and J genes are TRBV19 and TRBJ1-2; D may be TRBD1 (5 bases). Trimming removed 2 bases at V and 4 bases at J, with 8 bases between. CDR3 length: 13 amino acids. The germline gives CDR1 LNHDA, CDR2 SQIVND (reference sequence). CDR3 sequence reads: CASSIIGVYGYTF. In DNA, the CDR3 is TGTGCCAGTAGTATAATAGGGGTCTATGGCTACACCTTC.